This T cell receptor (beta chain) was obtained from a study of T cells of healthy individuals. TCRdb ran MiXCR on the 5' RACE reads and lists one entry per CDR3 protein. The sample lists approximately 100,000 distinct CDR3 sequences, under 20% occurring once. This clonotype showed up just a few times. CDR1 and CDR2 from the germline V gene are LGHNT and FRNRAP. V was cut by 0 bases and J by 3 bases, with 14 bases left in between. The CDR3 runs to 17 residues. The chain carries TRBV12-5 and TRBJ2-2; D gene ambiguous. The source of this sequence is a human donor in good health. The CDR3 DNA follows: TGTGCTAGTGGTTTGGTACGGTCGGCCACAGACACCGGGGAGCTGTTTTTT. Encoded protein: CASGLVRSATDTGELFF.